Included here is one T cell receptor beta chain sequence, with context. Its antigen is still unknown. No base qualities exist here, and no much larger clone lies one base off it. V lost 2 bases and J lost 4 bases, and the count of bases not matched to a germline gene is 2. The germline V gene encodes CDR1 SGHNT and CDR2 YYREEE (reference sequence). Spanning cysteine to phenylalanine, the CDR3 consists of 16 amino acids. Only the CDR3 region is kept as DNA, spanning 48 bases read in frame from base 1. The data were obtained in a study of blood T cell repertoires in COVID-19 (dated by TCRdb to the early 2020s). Turning to the overall study: The collaborator samples originated in the United States, Italy and Spain and spanned the acute and convalescent phases of COVID-19. The material from the prospective study consisted of cDNA or gDNA derived from T cells, B-cell-depleted T cells, or PBMCs. The dataset comprised deeply sampled blood TCRbeta repertoires from subjects exposed to, actively infected with, or recovered from COVID-19. The repertoires were made available in a free public database intended to serve as a resource for research on the immune response to SARS-CoV-2. Samples were obtained from the ongoing ImmuneRACE study (first 160 participants) and from 1,254 subjects provided by 6 global collaborators. A de-identified subject ID, COVID-19 status, age in years and sex were almost always included in the sample metadata. HLA class I and class II types, where available, came from metadata supplied by the sample provider rather than from assay-based typing. Beyond this particular receptor, the publication reports: Clinical and demographic metadata were provided uncurated, with the amount varying by source and participant.

TCRbeta CDR3 regions were amplified from genomic DNA by means of the immunoSEQ Assay, a bias-controlled multiplex PCR. The source study handled its data this way. Within the assay, amplification of reference gene primers was used to estimate how many nucleated cells each sample contained. Sequence reads were collapsed and filtered to measure the absolute abundance of every unique TCRbeta CDR3 rearrangement. For each sample, productive Simpson clonality was calculated by taking the square root of Simpson's diversity index across productive rearrangements. This is the immuneACCESS table as TCRdb keeps it, with only in-frame sequences that have V and J called. A part of the clones is gone; compared with another copy, unresolved V genes explain less than half, and the rest is unexplained. V, J and clone size derive from that table, while D and trimming were established from the DNA sequence. The sample table holds some 29,000 clones, of which 90% were seen once. The ten largest clones take up 1% of the sample.

Collaborating institutions collected whole blood in K2EDTA tubes following their own protocols. For TCRbeta analysis, collaborators shipped samples as frozen whole blood, isolated PBMCs, or DNA extracted from either of those sample types. The specimen sequenced was peripheral blood. The rearranged chain carries TRBV5-4 and TRBJ2-2, with 13 middle bases fitting TRBD2. The TCR sequence derives from a man aged 65 to 85 with active or convalescent COVID-19. The DNA sequence reads TGTGCCAGCAGCTTAGGGACTAGCGGGACCACCGGGGAGCTGTTTTTT. Translation gives CASSLGTSGTTGELFF. The variable domain in full, with residues beyond the CDR3 obtained from the reference TRBV5-4 and TRBJ2-2 genes, is ETGVTQSPTHLIKTRGQQVTLRCSSQSGHNTVSWYQQALGQGPQFIFQYYREEENGRGNFPPRFSGLQFPNYSSELNVNALELDDSALYLCASSLGTSGTTGELFFGEGSRLTVL.